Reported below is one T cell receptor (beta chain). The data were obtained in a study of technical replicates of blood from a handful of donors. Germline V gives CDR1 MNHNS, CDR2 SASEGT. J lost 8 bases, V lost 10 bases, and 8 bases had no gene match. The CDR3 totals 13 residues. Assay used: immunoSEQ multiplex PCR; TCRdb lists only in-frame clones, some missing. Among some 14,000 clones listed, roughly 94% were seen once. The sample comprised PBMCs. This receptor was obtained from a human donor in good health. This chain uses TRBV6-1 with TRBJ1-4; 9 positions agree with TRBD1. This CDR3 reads CATRQGDKEKLFF. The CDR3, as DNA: TGTGCCACCCGACAGGGGGATAAGGAAAAACTGTTTTTT.